This TCR beta chain is from a study of blood T cell repertoires in COVID-19. Study-wide background: The United States, Italy and Spain supplied acute and convalescent COVID-19 samples.

There are 16 residues in the CDR3. Trimming removed 1 base from V and 5 bases from J; junction bases left unmatched: 9. Germline values: CDR1 MGHRA, CDR2 YSYEKL. As processed by the authors: Quantification of nucleated cells was approximated via reference gene primer amplification. Measured with immunoSEQ multiplex PCR; TCRdb has only the in-frame clones, and not every one. The V and J calls and clone size come from that table; D and trimming were worked out from the DNA. The table lists under 150,000 clones, 79% of them singletons. Sequenced input: peripheral blood. V is TRBV4-1 and J is TRBJ2-7; 9 nucleotides match TRBD2. The clonotype originates from a woman older than 75 with acute or convalescent COVID-19. CDR3 DNA: TGCGCCAGCAGCCAAGCGAGGGCTAGCGGGAAACACGAGCAGTACTTC. Its protein is CASSQARASGKHEQYF.